Below are 5 T cell receptor beta chains sequenced from a single sample in a study of blood T cells in healthy people across ages. Through a sample-barcoded 5' primer and a J-beta primer mix, a second PCR was run for roughly 7 to 11 cycles. TCRdb itself ran the 5' RACE reads through MiXCR, one entry per CDR3 protein. In the table there are about 1.7 million distinct CDR3 sequences, 25% to 30% of which are singletons. The sample comprised blood. Receptor source: a woman younger than 45 in good health.

The genes are TRBV7-2 and TRBJ1-1; TRBD1 matches at 9 bases. The germline V gene encodes CDR1 SGHTA and CDR2 FQGNSA. This CDR3 has 14 residues. The V segment lost 6 bases and the J segment 5 bases; nucleotides outside the gene matches: 7. Written as DNA, the CDR3 is TGTGCCAGCAGAACTACAGGGGGCGCAACTGAAGCTTTCTTT. Its translation: CASRTTGGATEAFF. The variable domain in full, completed from reference TRBV7-2 and TRBJ1-1, reads GAGVSQSPSNKVTEKGKDVELRCDPISGHTALYWYRQSLGQGLEFLIYFQGNSAPDKSGLPSDRFSAERTGGSVSTLTIQRTQQEDSAVYLCASRTTGGATEAFFGQGTRLTVV.

This clonotype has at least ten counts. This rearrangement joins TRBV9 to TRBJ2-5; the match to TRBD2 covers 9 bases. Germline V CDR1 and CDR2: SGDLS, YYNGEE. After removal of 0 bases from V and 1 base from J, the junction contained 4 bases not matched to a gene. This CDR3 has 16 amino acids. The CDR3 loop reads CASSVDASGAQETQYF. The DNA of the CDR3 is TGTGCCAGCAGCGTAGATGCTAGCGGGGCCCAAGAGACCCAGTACTTC.

As for this clonotype: Compared with germline, one end of the junction differs, possibly owing to a read error. This chain uses TRBV27 with TRBJ1-2; weak D call: TRBD1 (5 bases). The CDR3 has 15 amino acids. Looked up from germline, CDR1 is MNHEY and CDR2 is SMNVEV (reference sequence). CDR3 nucleotides: TGTGCCAGCGGTTTATCGTTCCCCGGGGGCTATGGCTACACCTTC. Translation gives CASGLSFPGGYGYTF.

In its sample, this clonotype was seen a few times. CDR3 loop: CASSLRGQGASTQETQYF. CDR3 DNA: TGTGCCAGCAGCTTGCGCGGACAGGGGGCGTCAACACAAGAGACCCAGTACTTC. This chain joins TRBV7-2 and TRBJ2-5; TRBD1 agrees at 11 bases. Trimming at V came to 3 bases and at J to 2 bases, leaving 11 bases not matched to a gene. This CDR3 contains 18 residues. CDR1 and CDR2 from the germline V gene are SGHTA and FQGNSA. The entire variable domain, with the rest obtained from reference TRBV7-2 and TRBJ2-5, is as follows: GAGVSQSPSNKVTEKGKDVELRCDPISGHTALYWYRQSLGQGLEFLIYFQGNSAPDKSGLPSDRFSAERTGGSVSTLTIQRTQQEDSAVYLCASSLRGQGASTQETQYFGPGTRLLVL.

V and J are TRBV5-1 and TRBJ1-1, with D maybe TRBD1 (6 bases). The CDR3 length is 14 residues. Per germline, CDR1 SGHRS and CDR2 YFSETQ. Trimming stripped 0 bases from V and 7 bases from J, with 13 bases between. CDR3: CASSLVQGGYEAFF. For the CDR3, the DNA is TGCGCCAGCAGCTTGGTACAGGGTGGGTATGAAGCTTTCTTT.